The rows below give T cell receptor beta chains drawn from one sample of a study of human T cells and chemical hapten exposure. TCRdb analysed the RACE reads with MiXCR anew, one entry per CDR3 protein. Here the sample spans 42,000 or so distinct CDR3 sequences, around 3.8% being singletons. Here the sequenced sample was whole blood, taken in connection with sensitization to the hapten diphenylcyclopropenone (DPC). Receptor source: a man aged 50-60 years with alopecia areata. Some clones in this sample may be carry-over from other donors' samples. The CDR3 runs from the conserved cysteine through the conserved F or W. Expanded clones are given a class, and other clones once, few, many or no size at all.

>many|TRBJ2-3|TRBV7-9
CASSFFRGPTDTQYF
>many|TRBJ2-1|TRBV12-3/TRBV12-4
CASRRLAGGYNEQFF
>many|TRBJ2-5|TRBV29-1
CSVRPAGGVQETQYF
>many|TRBJ1-5|TRBV6-1
CASSPYSNQPQHF
>NA|TRBJ1-6|TRBV28
CASSTGQGGNSPLHF
>many|TRBJ2-1|TRBV27
CACTGTGNEQFF
>NA|TRBJ1-2|TRBV29-1
CSGDRRDGYTF
>NA|TRBJ2-6|TRBV7-2
CASSFDIPGGAGANVLTF
>many|TRBJ1-6|TRBV27
CASSQTGGRSPLHF
>many|TRBJ2-7|TRBV5-4
CASSHRTGGSYEQYF
>many|TRBJ1-5|TRBV7-9
CASSPTDSSNQPQHF
>many|TRBJ2-7|TRBV27
CASSRRGATYEQYF
>many|TRBJ2-3|TRBV20-1
CSARKAGSDTQYF
>many|TRBJ1-5|TRBV5-4
CASSLKGVEQPQHF
>many|TRBJ2-5|TRBV3-1
CASSHRLAGDQETQYF
>few|TRBJ2-2|TRBV4-3
CASSQQGFGELFF
>many|TRBJ2-3|TRBV10-3
CAINQGMVGDTQYF
>many|TRBJ2-2|TRBV24-1
CATSRLSGELFF
>many|TRBJ2-7|TRBV19
CASRDRGENEQYF
>many|TRBJ1-3|TRBV6-6
CASSRPRSGNTIYF
>many|TRBJ2-2|TRBV2
CASTTDPNTGELFF
>few|TRBJ1-3|TRBV7-9
CASSLDRGLGNTIYF
>medium-sized|TRBJ2-1|TRBV4-2
CASSSRHGEQFF
>many|TRBJ2-6|TRBV10-2
CASSGRGTGANVLTF
>many|TRBJ1-5|TRBV6-5
CASSPDRGSNQPQHF
>NA|TRBJ1-5|TRBV24-1
CATSDTPQGYGQPQHF
>many|TRBJ2-3|TRBV7-2
CASSRSSSGMFTDTQYF
>many|TRBJ1-6|TRBV6-5
CASSISRTASPLHF
>many|TRBJ2-2|TRBV29-1
CSVEGQNTGELFF